The clone carrying this TCR beta chain came up once. Its antigen is not known. This sample is part of a study of beta chain features in type 1 diabetes. Findings of the study overall: Diminished insertions and augmented deletions at VDJ junctions characterized type 1 diabetes patients.

TCRB transcripts that were expressed got sequenced, as all of the isolated RNA had been reverse transcribed. Using immunoSEQ multiplex PCR, the repertoire was profiled, and TCRdb retains in-frame clones only, with some absent. Here the sample spans fewer than 350,000 clones, around 20% being singletons. This CDR3 is built from 17 residues. From germline, CDR1 is SGHDT and CDR2 YYEEEE. V was cut by 0 bases and J by 3 bases, with 16 bases left in between. Material for sequencing was naive CD4+ T cells from blood. This TCR derives from a woman aged 18-29 years in good health. The gene calls are TRBV5-6 and TRBJ2-1; D is possibly TRBD1 (6 bases). The CDR3 sequence is CASSLGLGDTNYNEQFF. The CDR3 coding sequence is TGTGCCAGCAGCTTGGGTTTGGGGGACACGAACTACAATGAGCAGTTCTTC.